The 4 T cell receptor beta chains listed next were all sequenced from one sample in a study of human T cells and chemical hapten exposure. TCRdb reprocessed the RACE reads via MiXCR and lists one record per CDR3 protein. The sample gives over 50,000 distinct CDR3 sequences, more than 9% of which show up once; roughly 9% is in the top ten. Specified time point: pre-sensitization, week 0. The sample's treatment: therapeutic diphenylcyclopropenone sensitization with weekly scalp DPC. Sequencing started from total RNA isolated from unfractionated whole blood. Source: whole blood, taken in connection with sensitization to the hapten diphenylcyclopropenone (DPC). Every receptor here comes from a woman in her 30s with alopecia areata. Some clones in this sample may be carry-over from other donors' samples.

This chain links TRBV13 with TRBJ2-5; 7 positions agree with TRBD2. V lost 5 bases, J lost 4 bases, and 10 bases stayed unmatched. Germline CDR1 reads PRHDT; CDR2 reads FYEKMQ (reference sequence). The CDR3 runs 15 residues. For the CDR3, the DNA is TGTGCCAGCAGCCCCCGGGGGAGGGCATCAGAGACCCAGTACTTC. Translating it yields CASSPRGRASETQYF.

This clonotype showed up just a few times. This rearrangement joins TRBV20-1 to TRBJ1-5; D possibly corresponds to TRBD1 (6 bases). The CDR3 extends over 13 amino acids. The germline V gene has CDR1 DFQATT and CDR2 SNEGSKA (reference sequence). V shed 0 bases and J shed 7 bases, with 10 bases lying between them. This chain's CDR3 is CSARDRGGQPQHF. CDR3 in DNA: TGCAGTGCTAGAGACAGAGGGGGACAGCCCCAGCATTTT.

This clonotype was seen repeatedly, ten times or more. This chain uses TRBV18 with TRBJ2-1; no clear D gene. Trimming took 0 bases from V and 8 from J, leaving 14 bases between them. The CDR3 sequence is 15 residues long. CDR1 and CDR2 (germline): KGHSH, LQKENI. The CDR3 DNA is TGTGCCAGCTCACCACCGTCGACTGGTACGGATGAGCAGTTCTTC. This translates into CASSPPSTGTDEQFF.

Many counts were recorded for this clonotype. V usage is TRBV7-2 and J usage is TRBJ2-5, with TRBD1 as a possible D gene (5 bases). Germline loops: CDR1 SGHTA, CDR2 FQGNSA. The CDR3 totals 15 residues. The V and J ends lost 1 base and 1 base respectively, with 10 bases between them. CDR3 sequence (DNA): TGTGCCAGCAGCTTAGATTTGCAGGGCCAAGAGACCCAGTACTTC. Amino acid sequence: CASSLDLQGQETQYF.